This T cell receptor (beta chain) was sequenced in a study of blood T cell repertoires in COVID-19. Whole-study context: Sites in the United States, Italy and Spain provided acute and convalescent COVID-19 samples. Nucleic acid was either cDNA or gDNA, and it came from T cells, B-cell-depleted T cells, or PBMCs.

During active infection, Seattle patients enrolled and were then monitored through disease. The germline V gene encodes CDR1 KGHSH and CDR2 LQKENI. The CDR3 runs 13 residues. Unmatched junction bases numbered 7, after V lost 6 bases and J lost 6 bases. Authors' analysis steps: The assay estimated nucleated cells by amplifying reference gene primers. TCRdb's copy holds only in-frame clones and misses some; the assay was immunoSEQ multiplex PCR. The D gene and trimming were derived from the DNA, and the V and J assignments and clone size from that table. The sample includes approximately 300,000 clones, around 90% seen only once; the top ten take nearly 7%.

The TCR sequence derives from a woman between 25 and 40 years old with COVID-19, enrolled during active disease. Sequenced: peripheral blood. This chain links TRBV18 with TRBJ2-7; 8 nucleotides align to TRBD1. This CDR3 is CASSSDRAGEQYF. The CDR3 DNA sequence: TGTGCCAGCTCGTCGGACAGGGCGGGCGAGCAGTACTTC. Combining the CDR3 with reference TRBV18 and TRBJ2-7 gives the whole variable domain NAGVMQNPRHLVRRRGQEARLRCSPMKGHSHVYWYRQLPEEGLKFMVYLQKENIIDESGMPKERFSAEFPKEGPSILRIQQVVRGDSAAYFCASSSDRAGEQYFGPGTRLTVT.